This is a list of T cell receptor beta chains from one sample in a study of T cell responses to AZD1222 COVID-19 vaccine. The protocol was immunoSEQ multiplex PCR, while the TCRdb copy is restricted to in-frame clones and leaves out a portion. The sample has approximately 64,000 clones; just over 90% are singletons. The source was peripheral blood, collected 28 days after the second dose of the MenACWY control vaccine. The receptors come from an adult who received the MenACWY meningococcal vaccine as a control. Each CDR3 is given with its conserved first and last residue. D genes are given only for firm matches. Rows give clone size only sometimes, using once, few, many, or a class for an expanded clone.

j_call v_call d_call clone_size cdr3_nt cdr3_aa
TRBJ1-6 TRBV27 NA NA TGTGCCAGCAGTTTATGGTCGTCTTCCTATAATTCACCCCTCCACTTT CASSLWSSSYNSPLHF
TRBJ1-6 TRBV9 TRBD1 once TGTGCCAGCGCTACAGGGACAGGGGGGAATTCACCCCTCCACTTT CASATGTGGNSPLHF
TRBJ2-1 TRBV6-4 TRBD2 NA TGTGCCAGCAGTGAGAGGGCATCGGGACTAGCGTACAATGAGCAGTTCTTC CASSERASGLAYNEQFF
TRBJ1-2 TRBV2 TRBD1 few TGTGCCAGCAGGACAGGGGGCGGGCCATATGGCTACACCTTC CASRTGGGPYGYTF
TRBJ2-1 TRBV7-8 TRBD2 NA TGTGCCAGCAGCTTGACTAGCGGCTACTACAATGAGCAGTTCTTC CASSLTSGYYNEQFF
TRBJ1-4 TRBV5-1 NA NA TGCGCCAGCAGCACGACGGCAACTAATGAAAAACTGTTTTTT CASSTTATNEKLFF
TRBJ2-1 TRBV6-5 NA NA TGTGCCAGCCAGGTATCAGGGCCTAATGAGCAGTTCTTC CASQVSGPNEQFF
TRBJ2-1 TRBV10-2 NA NA TGCGCCAGCAGTTCCCCTAGCGAGCAGTTCTTC CASSSPSEQFF
TRBJ1-2 TRBV6-5 NA NA TGTGCCAGCCTCCGTACCCCAGCGACCCATGGCTACACCTTC CASLRTPATHGYTF
TRBJ2-7 TRBV11-2 NA NA TGTGCCAGCAGCTTTGGCAGGGGTTCCGACGAGCAGTACTTC CASSFGRGSDEQYF
TRBJ2-3 TRBV10-3 NA few TGTGCCATCAGTGGGGCGGGAAGATCGAATACGCAGTATTTT CAISGAGRSNTQYF
TRBJ2-7 TRBV11-3 NA NA TGTGCCAGCAGCTTAGTAACAGGGACTTACGAGCAGTACTTC CASSLVTGTYEQYF
TRBJ2-7 TRBV2 NA NA TGTGCCAGCGAAAGGGGGAACTACGAGCAGTACTTC CASERGNYEQYF
TRBJ1-5 TRBV18 NA NA TGTGCCAGCTCACCGAAATATAGCAATCAGCCCCAGCATTTT CASSPKYSNQPQHF
TRBJ1-4 TRBV27 NA few TGTGCCAGCAGTTCTACTACAGAAAAACTGTTTTTT CASSSTTEKLFF
TRBJ2-5 TRBV18 NA NA TGTGCCAGCTCACAGCGGACCCAAGAGACCCAGTACTTC CASSQRTQETQYF
TRBJ1-3 TRBV18 NA NA TGTGCCAGCTCACCACCTGGTGGGGGGCCCAGAAACACCATATATTTT CASSPPGGGPRNTIYF
TRBJ1-5 TRBV6-2/TRBV6-3 NA NA TGTGCCAGCAGTTATCAGGGCAATCAGCCCCAGCATTTT CASSYQGNQPQHF
TRBJ2-1 TRBV10-2 NA NA TGCGCCAGCTGGCGGGCTAGCGAGAACAATGAGCAGTTCTTC CASWRASENNEQFF
TRBJ2-2 TRBV6-5 TRBD2 NA TGTGCCAGCAGGGGACTAGCGGGAGTTCTGGAGCTGTTTTTT CASRGLAGVLELFF
TRBJ2-5 TRBV9 TRBD1 NA TGTGCCAGCAGCGTGGGGGGACAGGGGAAAGAGACCCAGTACTTC CASSVGGQGKETQYF
TRBJ1-2 TRBV12-3/TRBV12-4 NA NA TGTGCCAGCAGTCCCCCCAGGGAGGATGGCTACACCTTC CASSPPREDGYTF
TRBJ2-1 TRBV28 TRBD2 NA TGTGCCAGCAGTCTTGGGACTAGCGGGGCTGGAGGTGAGCAGTTCTTC CASSLGTSGAGGEQFF
TRBJ1-3 TRBV6-4 NA NA TGTGCCAGCTCGTCACTGGGGTGGAAGGGAGAGTCGATCTCTGGAAACACCATATATTTT CASSSLGWKGESISGNTIYF
TRBJ1-4 TRBV4-1 NA NA TGCGCCAGCAGCCAGCTCGACAGCTTCAATGAAAAACTGTTTTTT CASSQLDSFNEKLFF
TRBJ2-7 TRBV15 NA NA TGTGCCACCAGCCAGGGCAACACTCGACGGGGGGAGCAGTACTTC CATSQGNTRRGEQYF
TRBJ2-5 TRBV28 TRBD1 NA TGTGCCAGCAGCCCCCTCGGGACAGGGGTTTTAGAGACCCAGTACTTC CASSPLGTGVLETQYF
TRBJ1-5 TRBV28 TRBD1 NA TGTGCCAGCACCGTGACAGGGTATCAGCCCCAGCATTTT CASTVTGYQPQHF
TRBJ1-2 TRBV7-9 NA NA TGTGCCAGCAGCTTATCGTCCGGGGTATGGGATTCTGGCTACACCTTC CASSLSSGVWDSGYTF
TRBJ2-5 TRBV5-1 TRBD2 few TGCGCCAGCAGCTCCCTAGCGGGGGGCCAAGAGACCCAGTACTTC CASSSLAGGQETQYF
TRBJ2-7 TRBV30 NA NA TGTGCCTGGAGTCTGGGCTTACGACACTACGAGCAGTACTTC CAWSLGLRHYEQYF
TRBJ1-1 TRBV9 TRBD1 NA TGTGCCAGCAGCGTTGGACAGACAGGGACGAACACTGAAGCTTTCTTT CASSVGQTGTNTEAFF
TRBJ2-2 TRBV7-8 NA few TGTGCCAGCAGCCTAGGACGGAGGGAGAACACCGGGGAGCTGTTTTTT CASSLGRRENTGELFF
TRBJ2-3 TRBV5-1 TRBD2 once TGCGCCAGCAGCTTGGGCTCTAGCGGCCTCACAGATACGCAGTATTTT CASSLGSSGLTDTQYF
TRBJ2-1 TRBV5-1 NA NA TGCGCCAGCAGCTTGGGACTGGGGAGCTCCTACAATGAGCAGTTCTTC CASSLGLGSSYNEQFF
TRBJ1-4 TRBV29-1 TRBD1 once TGCAGCGCTGTCATCAGAAAGGACAGGGCGAGTGAAAAACTGTTTTTT CSAVIRKDRASEKLFF
TRBJ2-1 TRBV7-3 NA NA TGTGCCAGCAGCTTAGACAGCAATGAGCAGTTCTTC CASSLDSNEQFF
TRBJ1-5 TRBV5-1 NA NA TGCGCCAGCAGCTTGGAGGGGGAAAATCAGCCCCAGCATTTT CASSLEGENQPQHF
TRBJ2-4 TRBV7-9 NA NA TGTGCCAGCAGCTCCAGACCTACAACTAACATTCAGTACTTC CASSSRPTTNIQYF
TRBJ2-3 TRBV2 NA NA TGTGCCAGCAGTGATACTGGAGGGGGCGGATATACGCAGTATTTT CASSDTGGGGYTQYF
TRBJ1-2 TRBV27 NA NA TGTGCCAGCAGTCCCCAGGGAGGAAGGTCTACGGGCTACACCTTC CASSPQGGRSTGYTF
TRBJ1-3 TRBV11-2 TRBD1 NA TGTGCCAGCAGCCCACAGGGGAATCTTGCTGGAAACACCATATATTTT CASSPQGNLAGNTIYF
TRBJ1-4 TRBV29-1 NA NA TGCAGCGCTATGTTCTCCCGGAAAGAAAAACTGTTTTTT CSAMFSRKEKLFF
TRBJ2-5 TRBV19 NA NA TGTGCCAGTAGAGGTATAAGTAGCGGATTCCAAGAGACCCAGTACTTC CASRGISSGFQETQYF
TRBJ2-6 TRBV3-1/TRBV3-2 NA NA TGTGCCAGCAGCCATGGGGACATATCTGGGGCCAACGTCCTGACTTTC CASSHGDISGANVLTF
TRBJ1-5 TRBV12-3/TRBV12-4 NA once TGTGCCAGCAGCTCTGTACTCGGTCAGCCCCAGCATTTT CASSSVLGQPQHF
TRBJ1-5 TRBV7-8 TRBD1 NA TGTGCCAGCAGCTCCTTTAGGGGGACAGGATTCAGCAATCAGCCCCAGCATTTT CASSSFRGTGFSNQPQHF
TRBJ2-5 TRBV18 NA NA TGTGCCAGCTCGGCGGGTTTCCAAGAGACCCAGTACTTC CASSAGFQETQYF